This T cell receptor (beta chain) is drawn from a study of shared clonotypes between healthy human individuals. The protocol was immunoSEQ multiplex PCR, while the TCRdb copy is restricted to in-frame clones and leaves out a portion. Of about 2.1 million clones listed, 90% to 95% are singletons. In germline, CDR1 is SGHRS, CDR2 YFSETQ. Trimming at V came to 5 bases and at J to 4 bases, leaving 4 bases not matched to a gene. CDR3 size: 13 residues. CD8 cells classed as naive were CD45RO-negative and positively selected for CCR7, excluding terminally differentiated effector memory CD45RA+ cells. V and J are TRBV5-1 and TRBJ1-1, with 8 bases matching TRBD1. The sequence was obtained from a man aged 18 to 29 in good health. Some clones in this sample may be carry-over from other donors' samples. Input material: naive CD8+ T cells from PBMCs. The CDR3 region is CASRPTGGTEAFF. The CDR3 DNA reads as TGCGCCAGCAGACCCACAGGGGGCACTGAAGCTTTCTTT.